This TCR beta chain was found in a study of STAT3 mutations in large granular lymphocyte leukemia. Across the whole study: Roughly half the longitudinally sequenced T-LGLL patients had canonical STAT3 mutations. Over half of T-LGLL patients had one or more immunosuppressive regimens. Study-wide results and limits: Clonal expansion was inferred from samples taken at other timepoints. In T-cell large granular lymphocyte leukemia, about half of patients showed multiple immunodominant subclonotypes.

Assay: immunoSEQ multiplex PCR; the TCRdb copy retains only in-frame clones and omits some. The sample includes some 30,000 clones, 65% to 80% of them seen just once. With respect to this clone: What it binds is not known. The junction departs from germline at one end; a sequencing error may be responsible.

The germline V gene has CDR1 MGHRA and CDR2 YSYEKL. The CDR3 contains 12 residues. Specimen: peripheral blood mononuclear cells. The clonotype comes from a woman in her forties or fifties with T-cell large granular lymphocyte leukemia. Some clones in this sample may be carry-over from other donors' samples. This chain connects TRBV4-1 to TRBJ2-7; 8 bases fit TRBD2. CDR3 in amino acids: CASSHEVQREFF. In DNA form, the CDR3 reads TGCGCCAGCAGCCACGAGGTCCAGCGGGAGTTCTTC.